Only a few counts were recorded for the clone carrying this T cell receptor beta chain. This entry comes from a study of graft-versus-host responses after intestinal transplantation. Across the whole study: Each recipient received a multivisceral, liver-intestinal, or isolated intestinal graft. Whole-study findings and limits: Among recipient marrow samples, GvH clones were found; some appeared first in ileum or blood.

Around 200,000 CFSE-labeled responder cells were plated with around 200,000 irradiated, violet-dye-labeled stimulator cells. Assay used: immunoSEQ multiplex PCR; TCRdb lists only in-frame clones, some missing. In the table there are 20,000 to 25,000 clones, approximately 45% of which are singletons. The sequencing used alloreactive CD4+ T cells from a mixed lymphocyte reaction culture, collected before intestinal transplant. As for subset: CFSE-low proliferating T cells sorted from roughly 6-day pre-transplant mixed lymphocyte reaction (GvH or HvG direction). The TCR comes from a human patient who received an intestinal transplant.

The CDR3 loop is CASSGFHYGYTF. As DNA, the CDR3 is TGCGCCAGCAGCGGGTTCCACTATGGCTACACCTTC. The rearrangement uses TRBV10-2 and TRBJ1-2, with D unclear. Germline CDR1 WSHSY, CDR2 SAAADI. V dropped 6 bases and J dropped 3 bases, with 8 bases sitting between them. The CDR3 totals 12 residues.